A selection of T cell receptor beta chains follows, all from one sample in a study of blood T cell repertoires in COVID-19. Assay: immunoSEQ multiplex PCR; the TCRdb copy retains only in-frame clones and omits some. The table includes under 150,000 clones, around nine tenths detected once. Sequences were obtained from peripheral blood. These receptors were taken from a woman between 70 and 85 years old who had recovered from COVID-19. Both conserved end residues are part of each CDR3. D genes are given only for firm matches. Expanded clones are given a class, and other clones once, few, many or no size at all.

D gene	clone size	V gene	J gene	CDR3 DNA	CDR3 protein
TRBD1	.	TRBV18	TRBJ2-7	TGTGCCAGCTCACCAGGCACGGACAGGGTGCTCGAGCAGTACTTC	CASSPGTDRVLEQYF
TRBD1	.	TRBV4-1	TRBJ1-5	TGCGCCAGCAGCCAAGTGGACAGGGACAATCAGCCCCAGCATTTT	CASSQVDRDNQPQHF
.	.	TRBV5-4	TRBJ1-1	TGTGCCAGCGGATGGAGGGCGAACACTGAAGCTTTCTTT	CASGWRANTEAFF
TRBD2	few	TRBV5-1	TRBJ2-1	TGCGCCAGCAGCTCCGGGGGGACCGACTCCTACAATGAGCAGTTCTTC	CASSSGGTDSYNEQFF
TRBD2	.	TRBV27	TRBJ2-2	TGTGCCAGCAGTTCCCCGGGAGCGGGGGGGCCGGGCGGCGCCGGGGAGCTGTTTTTT	CASSSPGAGGPGGAGELFF
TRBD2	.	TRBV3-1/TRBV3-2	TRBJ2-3	TGTGCCAGCAGCCCAAGGGGGCTAGCGGGGGGGCTCGTAGATACGCAGTATTTT	CASSPRGLAGGLVDTQYF
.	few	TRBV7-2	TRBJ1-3	TGTGCCAGCAGCCCCGGCGGGGGCGAAAACACCATATATTTT	CASSPGGGENTIYF
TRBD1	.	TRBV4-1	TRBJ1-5	TGCGCCAGCAGCCAAGTCGCACGCGGGACAGGGAGCAATCAGCCCCAGCATTTT	CASSQVARGTGSNQPQHF
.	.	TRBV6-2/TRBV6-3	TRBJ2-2	TGTGCCAGCAGCGCCAGGGGCGCGAACACCGGGGAGCTGTTTTTT	CASSARGANTGELFF
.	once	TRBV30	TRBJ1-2	TGTGCCTGGAGTCCCGATAGACAATTTGGCTACACCTTC	CAWSPDRQFGYTF
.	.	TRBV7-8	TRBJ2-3	TGTGCCAGCAGCTTAGCGGTAGCCCGGGGAGATACGCAGTATTTT	CASSLAVARGDTQYF
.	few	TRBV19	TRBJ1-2	TGTGCCAGTAGTATCCCGGGGGACGAAGGAGTCTATGGCTACACCTTC	CASSIPGDEGVYGYTF
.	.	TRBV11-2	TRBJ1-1	TGTGCCAGCAGCTTACTGCCAACGGGCACTGAAGCTTTCTTT	CASSLLPTGTEAFF
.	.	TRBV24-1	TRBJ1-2	TGTGCCACCAGTGATCACAGCCCCGCGTCTGGTGGCTACACCTTC	CATSDHSPASGGYTF
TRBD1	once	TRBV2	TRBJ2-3	TGTGCCAGCAGTGTGGGACAGGGGGCCAGGGATACGCAGTATTTT	CASSVGQGARDTQYF
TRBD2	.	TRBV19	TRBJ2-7	TGTGCCAGTAGTATTTCCGGGAGGAACGAGCAGTACTTC	CASSISGRNEQYF
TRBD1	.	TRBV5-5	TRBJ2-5	TGTGCCAGCAGCTTGATAATTGGACAGGGAGGGACCCAGTACTTC	CASSLIIGQGGTQYF
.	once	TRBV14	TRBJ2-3	TGTGCCAGCAGCCCCTGGAAGACTAGCACAGATACGCAGTATTTT	CASSPWKTSTDTQYF
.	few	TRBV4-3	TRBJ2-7	TGCGCCAGCAGCCAAGAGACTCCCGATCCCTACGAGCAGTACTTC	CASSQETPDPYEQYF
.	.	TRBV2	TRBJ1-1	TGTGCCAGCAGTGCCTGGCCCGATACGCCGGCTTTCTTT	CASSAWPDTPAFF
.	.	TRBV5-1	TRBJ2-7	TGCGCCAGCAGCTTCCAAGCGGGCCAGGCCTACGAGCAGTACTTC	CASSFQAGQAYEQYF
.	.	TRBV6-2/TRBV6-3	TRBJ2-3	TGTGCCAGCAGTCCGCGGGACTGGAGCACAGATACGCAGTATTTT	CASSPRDWSTDTQYF
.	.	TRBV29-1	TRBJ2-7	TGCAGCGTTGCTCTAGCGTACGAGCAGTACTTC	CSVALAYEQYF
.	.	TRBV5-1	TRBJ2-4	TGCGCCAGCAGACCTACAGGGACCAAAAACATTCAGTACTTC	CASRPTGTKNIQYF
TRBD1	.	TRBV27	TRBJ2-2	TGTGCCAGCAGTTTACCCCCCGGGACAGGGACGTCCGGGGAGCTGTTTTTT	CASSLPPGTGTSGELFF
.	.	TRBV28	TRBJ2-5	TGTGCCAGCAGTTCAGAAGAGACCCAGTACTTC	CASSSEETQYF
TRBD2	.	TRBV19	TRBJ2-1	TGTGCCAGTAGTATAGATCACACTAGACTAGCGGGGAATGAGCAGTTCTTC	CASSIDHTRLAGNEQFF
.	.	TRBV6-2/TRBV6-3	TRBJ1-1	TGTGCCAGCAGTAGCGGAGGGCTAAACACTGAAGCTTTCTTT	CASSSGGLNTEAFF